The sample holds a few counts of the clone carrying this TCR delta chain. The data stem from a study of gamma-delta T cells after stem cell transplantation. This CDR3 comprises 15 residues. Germline trimming cut 2 bases from V and 11 bases from J; bases unmatched to any gene: 11. The germline CDR1 and CDR2 sequences are TSWWSYY and QGS. TCRdb re-processed the RT-PCR reads using CATT. The table has under 8,000 delta-chain clones, approximately 14% seen once. The specimen sequenced was gamma-delta T cells. The chain has TRDV1 and TRDJ1; 10 bases fit TRDD3. This clonotype originated in a human donor. It is not recorded whose cells these are; they may come from a transplant donor. CDR3 protein: CALGEFEGDTPALIF. CDR3 DNA sequence: TGTGCTCTTGGGGAATTTGAGGGGGATACGCCGGCCCTCATCTTT.